This T cell receptor (beta chain) comes out of a study of blood T cell repertoires in COVID-19. In the study overall: The cDNA or gDNA used as material had been derived from T cells, B-cell-depleted T cells, or PBMCs.

CDR3 size: 16 residues. Germline trimming cut 2 bases from V and 2 bases from J; bases unmatched to any gene: 8. The germline gives CDR1 SNHLY, CDR2 FYNNEI. As originally analysed: Researchers report that nucleated cell counts were estimated from reference gene primer amplification. Using immunoSEQ multiplex PCR, the repertoire was profiled, and TCRdb retains in-frame clones only, with some absent. The DNA was the basis for D and trimming; V, J and clone size are from that table. This sample has 150,000 to 200,000 clones, with roughly 89% found just once. Input material: PBMCs or T cells enriched from blood (not recorded which). This sequence was found in a woman aged 40 to 49 with acute COVID-19. The chain uses TRBV2 and TRBJ2-7; 8 bases fit TRBD1. CDR3 protein: CASSEIVQGAPYEQYF. CDR3 coding DNA: TGTGCCAGCAGTGAAATAGTGCAGGGGGCACCCTACGAGCAGTACTTC.